The clone carrying this T cell receptor (beta chain) was counted at least ten times. The antigen is not known. Through a sample-barcoded 5' primer and a J-beta primer mix, a second PCR was run for about 6 to 11 cycles. TCRdb re-called the 5' RACE reads with MiXCR, one entry per CDR3 protein. The sample lists about 1,800,000 distinct CDR3 sequences, roughly 28% occurring once. The sample belongs to a study of blood T cells in healthy people across ages. Whole-study results and caveats: The study found more naive CD4+ cells and higher diversity in long-lived than aged donors.

Germline-derived CDR1 and CDR2 are DFQATT and SNEGSKA (reference sequence). The V segment lost 5 bases and the J segment 2 bases; nucleotides outside the gene matches: 2. This CDR3 contains 12 residues. The rearrangement uses TRBV20-1 and TRBJ2-5; 7 positions match TRBD2. The sequencing sample was made of blood. The TCR sequence derives from a woman aged 25 to 39 in good health. CDR3 bases: TGCAGTGCTGGGACTACTCAAGAGACCCAGTACTTC. Protein sequence: CSAGTTQETQYF.